Following are 13 T cell receptor beta chains from one sample sequenced in a study of blood T cell repertoires in COVID-19. The method was immunoSEQ multiplex PCR; TCRdb's version includes in-frame clones alone and lacks a portion of them. The sample has 300,000 to 400,000 clones, about 91% seen once. Material for sequencing was peripheral blood. These receptor sequences come from a woman younger than 45 with COVID-19, enrolled during active disease.

The chain carries TRBV11-2 and TRBJ2-3; tentative D call: TRBD2 (6 bases). The V end lost 4 bases, the J end lost 1 base, and 12 bases lay between the germline ends. The CDR3 consists of 15 residues. CDR1 is SGHAT and CDR2 is FQNNGV in the germline V gene. The CDR3 sequence: CASSYDSGGTDTQYF. The CDR3 nucleotides read TGTGCCAGCAGCTACGACTCGGGGGGCACAGATACGCAGTATTTT.

This rearrangement joins TRBV4-2 to TRBJ1-2; perhaps TRBD1 as D (5 bases). The germline V gene encodes CDR1 LGHNA and CDR2 YNFKEQ. This CDR3 is built from 17 residues. V was pared by 0 bases and J by 3 bases, with 17 bases between. CDR3 sequence reads: CASSQEGGGARDYGYTF. The CDR3 region has the DNA TGTGCCAGCAGCCAAGAGGGAGGAGGGGCGCGGGACTATGGCTACACCTTC.

This clone was seen only once. This chain connects TRBV3-1 (or the pseudogene TRBV3-2) to TRBJ1-2; D possibly corresponds to TRBD1 (5 bases). The V end lost 0 bases, the J end lost 7 bases, and 18 bases lay between the germline ends. Germline assignment: CDR1 LGHDT and CDR2 YNNKEL (reference sequence). This CDR3 has 16 amino acids. The CDR3 nucleotides read TGTGCCAGCAGCCAAGATCCAGGGATGGCCTTCGGTGGCTACACCTTC. This encodes CASSQDPGMAFGGYTF.

This clone showed up just a few times. The chain links TRBV7-2 to TRBJ1-5; D possibly corresponds to TRBD1 (6 bases). V lost 7 bases, J lost 3 bases, and 10 bases lay in between. CDR1 and CDR2 from the germline V gene are SGHTA and FQGNSA. The CDR3 consists of 13 residues. The CDR3, as DNA: TGTGCCAGCACGGACAGACCCAATCAGCCCCAGCATTTT. Translation gives CASTDRPNQPQHF.

The chain uses TRBV6-1 and TRBJ2-3; D unresolved. This CDR3 is 13 amino acids long. Germline CDR1 is MNHNS and CDR2 is SASEGT. The V end was cut by 3 bases, the J end by 2 bases, with 6 bases between. The CDR3 DNA reads TGTGCCAGCAGTGACGGGTCCACAGATACGCAGTATTTT. Amino acid sequence: CASSDGSTDTQYF.

The rearrangement links TRBV5-6 to TRBJ1-5; no firm D call. The CDR3 covers 14 residues. V was cut by 4 bases and J by 7 bases, with 15 bases left in between. CDR1 SGHDT and CDR2 YYEEEE come from the germline V gene. The CDR3 sequence is CASSRWRVGQPQHF. DNA for the CDR3: TGTGCCAGCAGCCGGTGGAGGGTGGGGCAGCCCCAGCATTTT.

The rearrangement joins TRBV5-1 to TRBJ2-3, with 15 bases aligning to TRBD2. The CDR3 has 15 amino acids. Looked up from germline, CDR1 is SGHRS and CDR2 is YFSETQ. Unmatched junction bases numbered 1, after V lost 4 bases and J lost 4 bases. CDR3 sequence: CASSGLAGGADTQYF. CDR3 in DNA: TGCGCCAGCAGCGGACTAGCGGGAGGGGCAGATACGCAGTATTTT.

The chain uses TRBV29-1 and TRBJ1-1, with unresolved D. Between the trimmed V and J ends, which lost 1 base and 6 bases, there was a span of 12 bases. The CDR3 is 13 amino acids. From germline, CDR1 is SQVTM and CDR2 ANQGSEA. CDR3 amino acids: CSVEGQTNPEAFF. The CDR3 region has the DNA TGCAGCGTTGAAGGGCAGACAAACCCTGAAGCTTTCTTT.

With regard to this clone: A junction end diverges from the germline sequence, so it may reflect a read error. This chain joins TRBV7-7 and TRBJ1-5, with a possible D match to TRBD1 (6 bases). CDR3 length: 14 amino acids. Germline V lookup: CDR1 SSHAT, CDR2 FNYEAQ (reference sequence). Written as DNA, the CDR3 is TGTGCTAGCAGCTTCCCCAGGGGCGGGCAGCCCCAGCATTTT. Amino acid sequence: CASSFPRGGQPQHF. Combining the CDR3 with reference TRBV7-7 and TRBJ1-5 gives the whole variable domain GAGVSQSPRYKVTKRGQDVTLRCDPISSHATLYWYQQALGQGPEFLTYFNYEAQPDKSGLPSDRFSAERPEGSISTLTIQRTEQRDSAMYRCASSFPRGGQPQHFGDGTRLSIL.

V gene TRBV4-2 combines with J gene TRBJ2-7; 8 bases agree with TRBD1. With V trimmed by 0 bases and J by 2 bases, 3 bases remained unmatched. CDR1 LGHNA and CDR2 YNFKEQ come from the germline V gene. This CDR3 contains 15 residues. CDR3 amino acids: CASSQEGTGPYEQYF. In DNA, the CDR3 is TGTGCCAGCAGCCAAGAAGGGACAGGTCCCTACGAGCAGTACTTC.

This chain links TRBV11-2 with TRBJ1-5; no firm D call. Per the germline V gene, CDR1 is SGHAT and CDR2 is FQNNGV. V lost 5 bases to trimming and J lost 4 bases, with 6 bases between them. The CDR3 sequence is 12 residues long. The DNA for the CDR3 is TGTGCCAGCAGCAGCCCTAATCAGCCCCAGCATTTT. This codes for CASSSPNQPQHF.

The chain carries TRBV30 and TRBJ1-1, with no clear D. CDR1 GTSNPN and CDR2 SVGIG come from the germline V gene (reference sequence). Trimming pared 0 bases from V and 3 bases from J, leaving 11 bases between. The length of the CDR3 is 14 residues. CDR3: CAWSVLGFYTEAFF. CDR3 DNA sequence: TGTGCCTGGAGTGTACTGGGCTTTTACACTGAAGCTTTCTTT.

CDR3: CSAKDRAAEAFF. The CDR3 DNA follows: TGCAGCGCCAAGGACAGGGCAGCTGAAGCTTTCTTT. V is TRBV29-1 and J is TRBJ1-1; 8 positions agree with TRBD1. Germline-derived CDR1 and CDR2 are SQVTM and ANQGSEA. J was trimmed by 6 bases and V by 7 bases; bases with no gene match: 7. The CDR3 loop spans 12 amino acids.